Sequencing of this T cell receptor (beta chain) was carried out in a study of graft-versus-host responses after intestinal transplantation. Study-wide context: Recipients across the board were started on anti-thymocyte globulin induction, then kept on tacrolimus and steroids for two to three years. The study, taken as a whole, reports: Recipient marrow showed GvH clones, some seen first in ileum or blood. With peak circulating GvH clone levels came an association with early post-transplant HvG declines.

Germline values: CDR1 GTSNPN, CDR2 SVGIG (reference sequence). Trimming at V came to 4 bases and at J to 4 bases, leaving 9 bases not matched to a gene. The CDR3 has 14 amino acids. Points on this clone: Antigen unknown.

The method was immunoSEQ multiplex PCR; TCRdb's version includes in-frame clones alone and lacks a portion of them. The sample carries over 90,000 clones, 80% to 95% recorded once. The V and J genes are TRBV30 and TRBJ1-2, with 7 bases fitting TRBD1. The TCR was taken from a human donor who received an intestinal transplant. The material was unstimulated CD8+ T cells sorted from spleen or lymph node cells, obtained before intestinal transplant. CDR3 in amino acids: CAWNDGTAPYGYTF. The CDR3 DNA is TGTGCCTGGAACGACGGGACAGCCCCCTATGGCTACACCTTC.